The 27 T cell receptor beta chains below were found in one sample sequenced in a study of vaccination effects on CD4 cells after COVID-19. Once cultured for approximately eleven days, the cells underwent separation to obtain CD4+ T cells. Two-dose vaccination with either BNT162b2 or mRNA-1273 was given to the participants. Antigens of these TCRs are unknown. The data were produced by immunoSEQ multiplex PCR, yet TCRdb's version contains in-frame clones alone and is incomplete. The table lists about 45,000 clones, approximately 70% of them singletons. The sequencing used CD4+ T cells from PBMCs cultured without peptide, collected after COVID-19 vaccination. These receptors were collected from a human donor who received a COVID-19 vaccine.

This clone was seen a handful of times. This sequence joins TRBV27 and TRBJ1-1; possibly TRBD1 for D (5 bases). V lost 3 bases and J lost 1, with 21 bases in between. The CDR3 contains 18 residues. Germline V gene lookup returns CDR1 MNHEY and CDR2 SMNVEV (reference sequence). CDR3 coding DNA: TGTGCCAGCAGTTTTTTTGGGGACTTCTCTGAGAGGAACACTGAAGCTTTCTTT. Its protein product is CASSFFGDFSERNTEAFF.

This clone came up a few times. This CDR3 is CASSEYTGGYTF. CDR3 nucleotide sequence: TGTGCCAGCAGTGAATATACTGGGGGCTACACCTTC. The chain couples TRBV6-1 to TRBJ1-2; D is ambiguous. This CDR3 region has 12 residues. V dropped 2 bases and J dropped 8 bases, with 9 bases sitting between them. The germline gives CDR1 MNHNS, CDR2 SASEGT.

The chain couples TRBV20-1 to TRBJ1-5; 8 bases map to TRBD1. The trim removed 3 bases at V and 2 bases at J, leaving 6 bases unmatched. The length of the CDR3 is 15 residues. Germline assignment: CDR1 DFQATT and CDR2 SNEGSKA (reference sequence). The CDR3 DNA is TGCAGTGCTAGTTCCAGGGGGCACGGCAATCAGCCCCAGCATTTT. It specifies CSASSRGHGNQPQHF.

The chain recombines TRBV6-6 with TRBJ2-3; D is possibly TRBD1 (6 bases). Per germline, CDR1 MNHNY and CDR2 SVGAGI (reference sequence). The CDR3 runs to 13 residues. V shed 8 bases and J shed 6 bases, with 15 bases lying between them. The CDR3 DNA sequence: TGTGCCAGCCTTCCTTCAACAGGGGATACGCAGTATTTT. It yields the protein CASLPSTGDTQYF.

The V gene is TRBV6-5, the J gene TRBJ2-2; no clear D. Looked up from germline, CDR1 is MNHEY and CDR2 is SVGAGI. This CDR3 is 13 amino acids long. Trimming cost V 7 bases and J 2 bases, with 8 bases left between them. For the CDR3, the DNA is TGTGCCAGCACCAGCGATAACACCGGGGAGCTGTTTTTT. The encoded protein is CASTSDNTGELFF.

A word on this clone: Other DNA variants within this sample encode the same CDR3. The chain combines TRBV19 with TRBJ2-2; D might be TRBD1 or TRBD2, each matching 5 bases. The CDR3 is 14 amino acids. V was cut by 9 bases and J by 5 bases, with 16 bases left in between. CDR1 LNHDA and CDR2 SQIVND come from the germline V gene (reference sequence). CDR3 sequence (DNA): TGTGCCAGCCGGAGAGGGGCCGGGACCGGGGAGCTGTTTTTT. Translation gives CASRRGAGTGELFF.

Worth noting for this clone: Other nucleotide sequences from this sample produce the same CDR3. The rearrangement joins TRBV5-4 to TRBJ2-5; TRBD1 might be the D (6 bases). The V end was cut by 4 bases, the J end by 1 base, with 11 bases between. The CDR3 runs 14 residues. In germline, CDR1 is SGHNT, CDR2 YYREEE (reference sequence). This CDR3 reads CASSLQGAQETQYF. As DNA, the CDR3 is TGTGCCAGCAGCCTACAGGGCGCCCAAGAGACCCAGTACTTC.

The chain uses TRBV5-1 and TRBJ1-1; tentatively, D is TRBD1 (5 bases). CDR3 length: 15 residues. Germline loops: CDR1 SGHRS, CDR2 YFSETQ. The ends were cut back, 4 bases at V and 5 bases at J, with 18 bases in the middle. The CDR3 is CASSPGGTTGTEAFF. For the CDR3, the DNA is TGCGCCAGCAGCCCGGGCGGGACCACGGGGACTGAAGCTTTCTTT. Based on the CDR3 plus reference TRBV5-1 and TRBJ1-1, the full variable domain is KAGVTQTPRYLIKTRGQQVTLSCSPISGHRSVSWYQQTPGQGLQFLFEYFSETQRNKGNFPGRFSGRQFSNSRSEMNVSTLELGDSALYLCASSPGGTTGTEAFFGQGTRLTVV.

The rearrangement uses TRBV27 and TRBJ2-3, with D possibly matching TRBD2 (5 bases). The V and J ends lost 3 bases and 6 bases respectively, with 16 bases between them. The CDR3 runs to 15 residues. Germline CDR1 and CDR2: MNHEY and SMNVEV (reference sequence). The CDR3 protein is CASSFWLAGLDTQYF. The CDR3 DNA follows: TGTGCCAGCAGTTTTTGGCTAGCTGGTTTGGATACGCAGTATTTT.

The chain combines TRBV4-1 with TRBJ2-1; 9 bases are shared with TRBD1. V dropped 4 bases and J dropped 7; count of bases not matched to a gene: 11. CDR3 length: 16 residues. Germline CDR1 and CDR2: MGHRA and YSYEKL. The CDR3 DNA reads as TGCGCCAGCAGCCCCTCGACCGGGACAGGGTTTAATGAGCAGTTCTTC. This translates into CASSPSTGTGFNEQFF.

The chain combines TRBV5-1 with TRBJ2-5; 15 nucleotides line up with TRBD2. The CDR3 runs to 16 residues. Germline V lookup: CDR1 SGHRS, CDR2 YFSETQ. J gave up 5 bases and V 2 bases, and 4 bases lay outside the gene matches. CDR3 amino acids: CASSLGLAGGRETQYF. The DNA of the CDR3 is TGCGCCAGCAGCTTAGGACTAGCGGGAGGGCGCGAGACCCAGTACTTC.

The V gene is TRBV18, the J gene TRBJ1-5, with TRBD1 as a possible D gene (5 bases). Germline-derived CDR1 and CDR2 are KGHSH and LQKENI. The CDR3 has 13 amino acids. V lost 2 bases to trimming and J lost 5 bases, with 7 bases between them. CDR3 in DNA: TGTGCCAGCTCACCAGACAGAGATCAGCCCCAGCATTTT. Residues: CASSPDRDQPQHF.

This chain links TRBV6-6 with TRBJ1-2; D gene uncertain. This CDR3 has 15 residues. V lost 0 bases and J 1 base, leaving 9 bases between the germline ends. CDR1 and CDR2 (germline): MNHNY, SVGAGI (reference sequence). CDR3 in amino acids: CASSYSMDFNYGYTF. CDR3 nucleotide sequence: TGTGCCAGCAGTTACTCGATGGACTTTAACTATGGCTACACCTTC.

CDR3 in amino acids: CASSPAYEQYF. DNA for the CDR3: TGTGCCAGCAGCCCGGCCTACGAGCAGTACTTC. V usage is TRBV11-2 and J usage is TRBJ2-7; D is unclear. This CDR3 region has 11 residues. Per the germline V gene, CDR1 is SGHAT and CDR2 is FQNNGV. V dropped 5 bases and J dropped 2 bases, with 4 bases sitting between them. Looking up the rest from reference TRBV11-2 and TRBJ2-7 gives the full variable domain: EAGVAQSPRYKIIEKRQSVAFWCNPISGHATLYWYQQILGQGPKLLIQFQNNGVVDDSQLPKDRFSAERLKGVDSTLKIQPAKLEDSAVYLCASSPAYEQYFGPGTRLTVT.

The V call is TRBV30, the J call TRBJ2-7; 7 bases are shared with TRBD1. The germline V gene has CDR1 GTSNPN and CDR2 SVGIG (reference sequence). Unmatched junction bases numbered 6, after V lost 7 bases and J lost 0 bases. The CDR3 loop spans 13 amino acids. DNA of the CDR3: TGTGCCTTCAAAGGGACAGCCTCCTACGAGCAGTACTTC. Its translation is CAFKGTASYEQYF. Full variable domain (outside the CDR3, taken from reference TRBV30 and TRBJ2-7): SQTIHQWPATLVQPVGSPLSLECTVEGTSNPNLYWYRQAAGRGLQLLFYSVGIGQISSEVPQNLSASRPQDRQFILSSKKLLLSDSGFYLCAFKGTASYEQYFGPGTRLTVT.

This clone was counted between two and nine times. The chain uses TRBV2 and TRBJ2-3; D is unclear. The germline V and J ends were trimmed by 3 bases and 3 bases, with 7 bases remaining between them. This CDR3 comprises 13 residues. CDR1 SNHLY and CDR2 FYNNEI come from the germline V gene. DNA of the CDR3: TGTGCCAGCAGTGATGTTGTAACAGATACGCAGTATTTT. Its protein product is CASSDVVTDTQYF.

In this sample, this clone turned up a few times. V usage is TRBV5-4 and J usage is TRBJ1-2; no clear D gene. The V gene's germline CDR1 is SGHNT and CDR2 YYREEE (reference sequence). CDR3 length equals 14 residues. Trimming pared 3 bases from V and 8 bases from J, leaving 17 bases between. The CDR3 DNA follows: TGTGCCAGCAGCTCCCAGGAAACAGTCGGCGGCTACACCTTC. Amino acid sequence: CASSSQETVGGYTF.

V and J are TRBV2 and TRBJ2-2, with TRBD2 as a possible D gene (6 bases). CDR1 SNHLY and CDR2 FYNNEI come from the germline V gene. V was trimmed by 5 bases and J by 6 bases, leaving 13 bases between them. The CDR3 extends over 14 amino acids. CDR3 in amino acids: CASSYSGRAGELFF. DNA of the CDR3: TGTGCCAGCAGTTATAGCGGTAGAGCCGGGGAGCTGTTTTTT. Together with reference TRBV2 and TRBJ2-2, the CDR3 gives the full variable domain: EPEVTQTPSHQVTQMGQEVILRCVPISNHLYFYWYRQILGQKVEFLVSFYNNEISEKSEIFDDQFSVERPDGSNFTLKIRSTKLEDSAMYFCASSYSGRAGELFFGEGSRLTVL.

This sequence joins TRBV9 and TRBJ2-7; D not resolved. V shed 0 bases and J shed 3 bases, with 13 bases lying between them. The CDR3 consists of 15 residues. Germline V gives CDR1 SGDLS, CDR2 YYNGEE. CDR3 nucleotides: TGTGCCAGCAGCGTAGGCCTGGACCTACTCTACGAGCAGTACTTC. Protein product: CASSVGLDLLYEQYF.

The V gene is TRBV10-3, the J gene TRBJ2-5, with D perhaps TRBD1 or TRBD2 (7 bases each). Trimming shortened V by 10 bases and J by 1 base, and 13 bases separated the two germline ends. CDR1 ENHRY and CDR2 SYGVKD come from the germline V gene. This CDR3 is built from 13 residues. In DNA, the CDR3 is TGTGCCACAGCGGGACAGCTCCAAGAGACCCAGTACTTC. Translating gives CATAGQLQETQYF.

The rearrangement links TRBV20-1 to TRBJ2-3; 8 bases agree with TRBD2. Germline CDR1 reads DFQATT; CDR2 reads SNEGSKA (reference sequence). J gave up 1 base and V 3 bases, and 6 bases lay outside the gene matches. The CDR3 contains 15 residues. This CDR3 reads CSASDAGGGTDTQYF. CDR3 nucleotides: TGCAGTGCTAGTGACGCGGGGGGCGGCACAGATACGCAGTATTTT.

V is TRBV5-4 and J is TRBJ2-5; 9 bases are shared with TRBD1. J was trimmed by 5 bases and V by 4 bases; bases with no gene match: 6. The length of the CDR3 is 14 residues. Per germline, CDR1 SGHNT and CDR2 YYREEE (reference sequence). CDR3 region: CASSPGQGGETQYF. The CDR3, as DNA: TGTGCCAGCAGCCCGGGACAGGGTGGGGAGACCCAGTACTTC.

The table lists this clone with a count of one. V is TRBV6-5 and J is TRBJ2-7; 11 bases map to TRBD2. The V and J ends lost 6 bases and 7 bases, in that order; junction bases with no gene match: 11. CDR3 length: 15 amino acids. Germline CDR1 MNHEY, CDR2 SVGAGI. This chain's CDR3 is CASRSISGGASEQYF. CDR3 sequence (DNA): TGTGCCAGCAGATCTATTAGCGGGGGGGCGTCGGAGCAGTACTTC.

The chain combines TRBV25-1 with TRBJ2-5, with D uncertain. V was cut by 5 bases and J by 0 bases, with 19 bases left in between. The CDR3 totals 17 residues. Germline V lookup: CDR1 MGHDK, CDR2 SYGVNS. CDR3 sequence reads: CASSHLSTNLHQETQYF. CDR3 in DNA: TGTGCCAGCAGTCACCTTAGCACCAACCTCCACCAAGAGACCCAGTACTTC.

The chain recombines TRBV11-2 with TRBJ1-1, with unresolved D. V shed 1 base and J shed 0 bases, with 3 bases lying between them. CDR3 length: 13 residues. Germline CDR1 is SGHAT and CDR2 is FQNNGV. The CDR3: CASSLGVNTEAFF. CDR3 in DNA: TGTGCCAGCAGCTTAGGGGTGAACACTGAAGCTTTCTTT.

The chain carries TRBV28 and TRBJ1-2; D is possibly TRBD1 (5 bases). V was pared by 7 bases and J by 7 bases, with 19 bases between. From germline, CDR1 is MDHEN and CDR2 SYDVKM. This CDR3 comprises 14 residues. The CDR3 DNA is TGTGCCAGCACCGTGCCCCTCCTAGGGGCTGGCTACACCTTC. This gives the protein CASTVPLLGAGYTF.

This rearrangement joins TRBV5-4 to TRBJ2-7; TRBD1 might be the D (5 bases). Germline CDR1 reads SGHNT; CDR2 reads YYREEE (reference sequence). With 0 bases removed from V and 0 bases from J, the gap between germline ends came to 7 bases. CDR3 length: 14 residues. The CDR3 bases are TGTGCCAGCAGCTTGGACAGGAACTCCTACGAGCAGTACTTC. Amino acid sequence: CASSLDRNSYEQYF.